A single sample gave rise to the 8 T cell receptor beta chains below, sequenced in a study of OX40 agonist ivuxolimab in advanced cancers. Libraries were prepared through the immunoSEQ multiplex PCR assay. The source is immuneACCESS, and TCRdb retained only in-frame sequences with V and J called. Part of the clones is not carried over; for the studies checked, unresolved V genes explain less than half of this, and the remainder is unexplained. The sample table contains about 130,000 clones; only one count was recorded for around 93% of them. Under 1.3% of the sample is in the top ten clones. The specimen was CD4+ or CD8+ T cells sorted from blood, collected in a trial of the OX40 agonist ivuxolimab. All receptors come from an adult with an advanced solid tumor such as melanoma, head and neck, liver or kidney cancer.

The V gene is TRBV23-1, the J gene TRBJ2-7, with D maybe TRBD2 (5 bases). TRBV23-1 has ORF status, its function being uncertain. The V end lost 8 bases, the J end lost 5 bases, and 22 bases lay between the germline ends. The CDR3 is 15 residues long. The CDR3 nucleotides are TGCGCCAGCGGTTCACGGCCTCGGGGTTCGAACGAGCAGTACTTC. Translated, it gives CASGSRPRGSNEQYF.

This clone has just one count. V is TRBV29-1 and J is TRBJ2-5, with TRBD2 matching over 9 bases. CDR1 is SQVTM, CDR2 ANQGSEA, per germline. The CDR3 has 14 residues. V lost 0 bases and J lost 4; bases outside the gene matches: 3. The CDR3 sequence: CSVEDRGRGETQYF. The CDR3 nucleotides read TGCAGCGTTGAAGATCGCGGGAGGGGAGAGACCCAGTACTTC.

The rearrangement joins TRBV19 to TRBJ1-5; 7 nucleotides agree with TRBD1. The junction had 11 bases not matched to a gene; V was cut back by 4 bases and J by 5 bases. CDR1 is LNHDA, CDR2 SQIVND, per germline (reference sequence). This CDR3 is built from 16 residues. Here the CDR3 DNA reads TGTGCCAGTAGTACCCGGCCGGGACAGAACGATCAGCCCCAGCATTTT. It yields the protein CASSTRPGQNDQPQHF. Combining the CDR3 with reference TRBV19 and TRBJ1-5 gives the whole variable domain DGGITQSPKYLFRKEGQNVTLSCEQNLNHDAMYWYRQDPGQGLRLIYYSQIVNDFQKGDIAEGYSVSREKKESFPLTVTSAQKNPTAFYLCASSTRPGQNDQPQHFGDGTRLSIL.

The chain has TRBV5-1 and TRBJ1-2; a weak D match, TRBD1 (6 bases). Germline assignment: CDR1 SGHRS and CDR2 YFSETQ. The CDR3 totals 13 residues. V lost 1 base, J lost 5 bases, and 9 bases lay in between. This CDR3 reads CASSLRTEYGYTF. The CDR3 nucleotides read TGCGCCAGCAGCTTGCGGACAGAATATGGCTACACCTTC.

The chain employs TRBV14 and TRBJ1-5; D is undetermined. The CDR3 runs to 13 residues. Trimming removed 0 bases at V and 6 bases at J, with 6 bases between. The germline V gene has CDR1 SGHDN and CDR2 FVKESK. DNA of the CDR3: TGTGCCAGCAGCCAAGACCTAGGTCAGCCCCAGCATTTT. Protein sequence: CASSQDLGQPQHF.

The CDR3 sequence: CASSFPGTNEQFF. In DNA form, the CDR3 reads TGTGCCAGCAGTTTTCCCGGGACAAACGAGCAGTTCTTC. This chain uses TRBV6-6 with TRBJ2-1; a possible D gene is TRBD1 (6 bases). The CDR3 extends over 13 amino acids. The ends were cut back, 4 bases at V and 10 bases at J, with 14 bases in the middle. Germline V CDR1 and CDR2: MNHNY, SVGAGI (reference sequence).

The V gene is TRBV7-2, the J gene TRBJ2-7; TRBD1 matches 8 bases. This CDR3 has 15 residues. V shed 5 bases, J shed 2 bases, and the junction held 8 bases outside the gene matches. CDR1 and CDR2 (germline): SGHTA, FQGNSA. The DNA of the CDR3 is TGTGCCAGCAGCCGCGCCGGACAGGGTCCCTACGAGCAGTACTTC. Its protein product is CASSRAGQGPYEQYF. Combining the CDR3 with reference TRBV7-2 and TRBJ2-7 gives the whole variable domain GAGVSQSPSNKVTEKGKDVELRCDPISGHTALYWYRQSLGQGLEFLIYFQGNSAPDKSGLPSDRFSAERTGGSVSTLTIQRTQQEDSAVYLCASSRAGQGPYEQYFGPGTRLTVT.

The CDR3 region has the DNA TGTGCCAGCAGACAGGCCAACACCGGGGAGCTGTTTTTT. The encoded protein is CASRQANTGELFF. The chain carries TRBV27 and TRBJ2-2; D possibly corresponds to TRBD1 (5 bases). CDR3 length: 13 residues. V lost 6 bases and J lost 2, with 7 bases in between. From germline, CDR1 is MNHEY and CDR2 SMNVEV (reference sequence).